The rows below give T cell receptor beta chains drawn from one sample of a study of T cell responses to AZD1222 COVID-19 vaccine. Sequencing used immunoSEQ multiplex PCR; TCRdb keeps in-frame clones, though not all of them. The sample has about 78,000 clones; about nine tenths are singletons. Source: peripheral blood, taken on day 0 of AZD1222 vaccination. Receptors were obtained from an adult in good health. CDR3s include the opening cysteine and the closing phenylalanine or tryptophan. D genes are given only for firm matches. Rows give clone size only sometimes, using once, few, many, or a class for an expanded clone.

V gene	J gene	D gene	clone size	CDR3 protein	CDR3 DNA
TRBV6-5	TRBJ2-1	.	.	CASSYSQGSYNEQFF	TGTGCCAGCAGTTACTCTCAGGGATCCTACAATGAGCAGTTCTTC
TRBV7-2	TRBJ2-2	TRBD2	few	CASSLDSGRAGELFF	TGTGCCAGCAGCTTAGACAGCGGGAGGGCCGGGGAGCTGTTTTTT
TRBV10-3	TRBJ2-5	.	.	CAIKSQGGGETQYF	TGTGCCATCAAGTCGCAGGGGGGAGGAGAGACCCAGTACTTC
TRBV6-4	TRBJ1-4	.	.	CASSAGRNEKLFF	TGTGCCAGCAGTGCAGGGAGAAATGAAAAACTGTTTTTT
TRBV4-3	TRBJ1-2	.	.	CASSPVDSPLYGYTF	TGCGCCAGCAGCCCCGTTGACAGTCCCCTCTATGGCTACACCTTC
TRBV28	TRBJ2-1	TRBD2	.	CASSQTSNSGSRGQFF	TGTGCCAGCAGTCAAACTAGTAATAGCGGGAGTAGAGGGCAGTTCTTC
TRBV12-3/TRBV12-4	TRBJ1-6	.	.	CASSQGIDSPLHF	TGTGCCAGCAGTCAGGGGATAGATTCACCCCTCCACTTT
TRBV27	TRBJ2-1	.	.	CASSLAGYNEQFF	TGTGCCAGCAGTTTAGCGGGGTACAATGAGCAGTTCTTC
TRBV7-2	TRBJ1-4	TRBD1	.	CASSFGFGTGESEKLFF	TGTGCCAGCAGCTTTGGTTTTGGGACAGGGGAAAGTGAAAAACTGTTTTTT
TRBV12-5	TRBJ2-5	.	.	CASGRLGGETQYF	TGTGCTAGTGGGCGACTAGGAGGAGAGACCCAGTACTTC
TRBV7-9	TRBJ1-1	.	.	CASSSEQTVNTEAFF	TGTGCCAGCAGCTCCGAACAGACAGTGAACACTGAAGCTTTCTTT
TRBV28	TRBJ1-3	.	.	CASSLDGTGNTIYF	TGTGCCAGCAGTTTAGACGGGACTGGAAACACCATATATTTT
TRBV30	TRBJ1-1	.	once	CAWIRALRAFF	TGTGCCTGGATTAGGGCCTTGAGGGCTTTCTTT
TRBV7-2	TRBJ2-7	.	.	CASSSPPRHYEQYF	TGTGCCAGCAGCTCCCCCCCCCGGCACTACGAGCAGTACTTC
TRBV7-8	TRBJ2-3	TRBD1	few	CASSSRQGPTDTQYF	TGTGCCAGCAGCTCTCGACAGGGACCCACAGATACGCAGTATTTT
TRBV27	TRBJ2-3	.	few	CASSPLGGGHFTDTQYF	TGTGCCAGCAGTCCATTGGGTGGAGGACACTTCACAGATACGCAGTATTTT
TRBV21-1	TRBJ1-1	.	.	CASSSRKPRVLGTEAFF	TGTGCCAGCAGCAGCCGTAAACCCCGGGTTCTGGGGACTGAAGCTTTCTTT
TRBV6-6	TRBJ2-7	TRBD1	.	CASRLGQVRYEQYF	TGTGCCAGCAGACTCGGACAGGTCCGCTACGAGCAGTACTTC
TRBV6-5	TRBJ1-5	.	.	CASSPWTHGGQPQHF	TGTGCCAGCAGTCCATGGACCCACGGGGGGCAGCCCCAGCATTTT
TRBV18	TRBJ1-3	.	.	CASSQGHSGNTIYF	TGTGCCAGCTCACAGGGCCACTCTGGAAACACCATATATTTT
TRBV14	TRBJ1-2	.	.	CASSLQRSNYGYTF	TGTGCCAGCAGCCTACAGAGGTCTAACTATGGCTACACCTTC
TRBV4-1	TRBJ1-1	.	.	CASSQEYREAEAFF	TGCGCCAGCAGCCAAGAATACAGGGAAGCTGAAGCTTTCTTT
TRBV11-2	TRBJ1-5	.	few	CASSLGGGQPQHF	TGTGCCAGCAGCTTAGGAGGGGGACAGCCCCAGCATTTT
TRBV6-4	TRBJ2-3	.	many	CASSDGRDTDTQYF	TGTGCCAGCAGTGACGGCAGAGACACAGATACGCAGTATTTT
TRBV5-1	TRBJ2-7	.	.	CASSSTRGRGSYEQYF	TGCGCCAGCAGCTCCACCCGGGGGCGGGGTTCCTACGAGCAGTACTTC
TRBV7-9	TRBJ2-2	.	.	CAGYPGNTGELFF	TGTGCCGGTTACCCGGGGAACACCGGGGAGCTGTTTTTT
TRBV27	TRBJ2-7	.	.	CASSIAGRYEQYF	TGTGCCAGCAGTATCGCAGGGCGATACGAGCAGTACTTC
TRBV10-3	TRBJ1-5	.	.	CAISEGVDYQPQHF	TGTGCCATCAGTGAGGGAGTCGACTATCAGCCCCAGCATTTT
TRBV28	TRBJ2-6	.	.	CASSLDRSGANVLTF	TGTGCCAGCAGTTTAGACCGGTCTGGGGCCAACGTCCTGACTTTC
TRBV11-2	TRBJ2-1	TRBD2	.	CASSLGGLAGDEQFF	TGTGCCAGCAGCTTAGGGGGACTAGCGGGAGATGAGCAGTTCTTC
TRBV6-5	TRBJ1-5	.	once	CASSSQVEHQPQHF	TGTGCCAGCAGTTCACAAGTTGAACATCAGCCCCAGCATTTT